The 23 T cell receptor beta chains below all came from one sample that was sequenced in a study of cytomegalovirus exposure and HLA in healthy donors. PCR involved 60 Vbeta and 13 Jbeta primers. Method: immunoSEQ multiplex PCR; TCRdb's copy keeps in-frame clones and lacks some. The data contain about 100,000 clones, more than 65% of them singletons. Sequencing was carried out using PBMCs. These receptors were taken from a woman in her 50s in good health and CMV-seropositive.

This clone came up once. The chain links TRBV27 to TRBJ2-7, with 10 bases identical to TRBD2. CDR1 and CDR2 from the germline V gene are MNHEY and SMNVEV (reference sequence). V was pared by 5 bases and J by 11 bases, with 24 bases of the junction left unmatched. CDR3 size: 18 residues. The CDR3: CASSKGGIAGGLLREEYF. For the CDR3, the DNA is TGTGCCAGCAGTAAGGGGGGGATAGCGGGAGGACTCTTACGAGAGGAGTACTTC.

The chain uses TRBV2 and TRBJ1-2, with D tentatively TRBD1 (5 bases). Germline values: CDR1 SNHLY, CDR2 FYNNEI. The V end lost 7 bases, the J end lost 4 bases, and 13 bases lay between the germline ends. CDR3 size: 13 residues. Here the CDR3 DNA reads TGTGCCAGCAACCGACAGTCTAGCTATGGCTACACCTTC. Translated, it gives CASNRQSSYGYTF.

The chain joins TRBV5-6 to TRBJ2-7; 7 bases line up with TRBD2. Looked up from germline, CDR1 is SGHDT and CDR2 is YYEEEE. V trimming: 0 bases; J trimming: 0 bases; junction bases outside the gene matches: 3. CDR3 length: 15 residues. The CDR3 DNA reads TGTGCCAGCAGCTTGGGGGGGGGAGACTCCTACGAGCAGTACTTC. It translates to CASSLGGGDSYEQYF.

This clone was found a few times. The chain employs TRBV18 and TRBJ1-5; maybe TRBD1 (5 bases). Trimming cost V 2 bases and J 2 bases, with 10 bases left between them. Germline CDR1 is KGHSH and CDR2 is LQKENI. The CDR3 consists of 15 residues. DNA for the CDR3: TGTGCCAGCTCACCAGATGCAGGGCGCAATCAGCCCCAGCATTTT. It is translated as CASSPDAGRNQPQHF.

This chain joins TRBV27 and TRBJ2-1; the match to TRBD2 covers 8 bases. The germline gives CDR1 MNHEY, CDR2 SMNVEV (reference sequence). The V gene end was trimmed by 2 bases and the J gene end by 0 bases; junction bases not matched to a gene: 0. The CDR3 totals 15 residues. Here the CDR3 reads CASSLSGGSYNEQFF. CDR3 bases: TGTGCCAGCAGTTTAAGCGGGGGCTCCTACAATGAGCAGTTCTTC.

This clone came up many times. The chain is built from TRBV2 and TRBJ2-7; possible D gene TRBD2, 6 bases. The germline gives CDR1 SNHLY, CDR2 FYNNEI. The CDR3 is 13 amino acids. Trimming left V 8 bases short and J 7 bases short, with 18 bases between. CDR3 in DNA: TGTGCCAGCGGCGGGGTCCGGTGGTGGGAGCAGTACTTC. It encodes CASGGVRWWEQYF.

This clone appeared a few times. This chain connects TRBV5-5 to TRBJ2-7; 7 bases agree with TRBD2. The J segment lost 3 bases and the V segment lost 6 bases, leaving 9 bases of the junction unmatched. CDR1 and CDR2 (germline): SGHKS, YYEKEE (reference sequence). The CDR3 length is 14 residues. This chain's CDR3 is CASNEPGGLYEQYF. In DNA, the CDR3 is TGTGCCAGCAACGAACCGGGAGGTCTCTACGAGCAGTACTTC.

The chain joins TRBV6-5 to TRBJ2-7, with TRBD2 as a possible D gene (7 bases). The CDR3 contains 15 residues. Germline-derived CDR1 and CDR2 are MNHEY and SVGAGI. Trimming left V 5 bases short and J 4 bases short, with 18 bases between. The CDR3 region is CASSTRLGGDYEQYF. CDR3 DNA: TGTGCCAGCAGTACCAGATTAGGGGGGGATTACGAGCAGTACTTC.

The genes are TRBV5-8 and TRBJ1-1; D gene unclear. Germline-derived CDR1 and CDR2 are SGHTS and YDEGEE. Trimming took off 0 bases at V and 3 bases at J, with 6 bases between the two ends. This CDR3 contains 13 residues. The CDR3 protein is CASSLGAHTEAFF. CDR3 DNA sequence: TGTGCCAGCAGCTTGGGGGCTCACACTGAAGCTTTCTTT.

The chain links TRBV4-1 to TRBJ1-3; TRBD1 is a possible D gene (6 bases). The germline CDR1 and CDR2 sequences are MGHRA and YSYEKL. This CDR3 is built from 14 residues. V lost 6 bases and J lost 3, with 12 bases in between. The DNA for the CDR3 is TGCGCCAGCAGTCCCGGGACAAGTGGAAACACCATATATTTT. Protein sequence: CASSPGTSGNTIYF.

The chain uses TRBV5-4 and TRBJ1-1; D call uncertain. The CDR3 has 13 amino acids. Trimming took 7 bases from V and 1 from J, leaving 11 bases between them. The germline gives CDR1 SGHNT, CDR2 YYREEE (reference sequence). The CDR3 protein is CASQQVPNTEAFF. The CDR3 DNA follows: TGTGCCAGCCAGCAGGTACCGAACACTGAAGCTTTCTTT.

This clone turned up a few times. The rearrangement joins TRBV6-6 to TRBJ2-7, with 10 bases identical to TRBD2. Germline V lookup: CDR1 MNHNY, CDR2 SVGAGI (reference sequence). The J segment lost 3 bases and the V segment lost 0 bases, leaving 2 bases of the junction unmatched. The CDR3 totals 15 residues. The CDR3 sequence: CASSYSSSGSYEQYF. The CDR3 nucleotides read TGTGCCAGCAGTTACTCCTCTAGCGGGAGCTACGAGCAGTACTTC.

V is TRBV29-1 and J is TRBJ2-2, with 9 nucleotides matching TRBD1. The trim removed 6 bases at V and 7 bases at J, leaving 6 bases unmatched. This CDR3 spans 13 amino acids. Germline V gene sequence: CDR1 SQVTM, CDR2 ANQGSEA. CDR3 coding DNA: TGCAGCGTGGATGGACAGGGGATCGGGGAGCTGTTTTTT. Amino acids: CSVDGQGIGELFF.

In this sample, this clone turned up a few times. This sequence joins TRBV9 and TRBJ2-2; weak D call: TRBD2 (5 bases). The ends were cut back, 3 bases at V and 3 bases at J, with 12 bases in the middle. CDR1 is SGDLS and CDR2 is YYNGEE in the germline V gene. The CDR3 is made up of 15 amino acids. The CDR3 DNA reads TGTGCCAGCAGCGATAGTTTGAGGGACACCGGGGAGCTGTTTTTT. It translates to CASSDSLRDTGELFF. Full variable domain (missing parts from reference TRBV9 and TRBJ2-2): DSGVTQTPKHLITATGQRVTLRCSPRSGDLSVYWYQQSLDQGLQFLIQYYNGEERAKGNILERFSAQQFPDLHSELNLSSLELGDSALYFCASSDSLRDTGELFFGEGSRLTVL.

The chain carries TRBV29-1 and TRBJ1-1, with 8 bases lining up with TRBD1. V lost 2 bases to trimming and J lost 2 bases; unmatched junction nucleotides: 4. The CDR3 consists of 14 residues. Germline-derived CDR1 and CDR2 are SQVTM and ANQGSEA. CDR3 coding DNA: TGCAGCGTTGAAAGGGACAGGCATAACACTGAAGCTTTCTTT. This gives the protein CSVERDRHNTEAFF.

The chain joins TRBV15 to TRBJ1-5; unclear D gene. There are 17 residues in the CDR3. The germline V gene has CDR1 LNHNV and CDR2 YYDKDF (reference sequence). Trimming shortened V by 0 bases and J by 3 bases, and 15 bases separated the two germline ends. CDR3 amino acids: CATSRDRGGGINQPQHF. As DNA, the CDR3 is TGTGCCACCAGCAGAGATCGGGGTGGCGGAATCAATCAGCCCCAGCATTTT. Combining the CDR3 with reference TRBV15 and TRBJ1-5 gives the whole variable domain DAMVIQNPRYQVTQFGKPVTLSCSQTLNHNVMYWYQQKSSQAPKLLFHYYDKDFNNEADTPDNFQSRRPNTSFCFLDIRSPGLGDTAMYLCATSRDRGGGINQPQHFGDGTRLSIL.

This clone has just a few counts. V gene TRBV7-3 combines with J gene TRBJ2-1, with a possible D match to TRBD2 (5 bases). The germline V and J ends were trimmed by 1 base and 3 bases, with 7 bases remaining between them. CDR1 is SGHTA and CDR2 is FQGTGA in the germline V gene. The CDR3 is made up of 14 amino acids. This CDR3 reads CASSLNGDYNEQFF. DNA for the CDR3: TGTGCCAGCAGCTTAAACGGGGACTACAATGAGCAGTTCTTC. The complete variable domain, with remaining parts taken from reference TRBV7-3 and TRBJ2-1, reads GAGVSQTPSNKVTEKGKYVELRCDPISGHTALYWYRQSLGQGPEFLIYFQGTGAADDSGLPNDRFFAVRPEGSVSTLKIQRTERGDSAVYLCASSLNGDYNEQFFGPGTRLTVL.

The chain has TRBV30 and TRBJ2-7, with D maybe TRBD2 (5 bases). Germline lookup yields CDR1 GTSNPN and CDR2 SVGIG (reference sequence). Trimming removed 2 bases at V and 0 bases at J, with 11 bases between. This CDR3 is 14 amino acids long. CDR3 residues: CAWSREWSSYEQYF. The DNA of the CDR3 is TGTGCCTGGAGTAGGGAGTGGAGCTCCTACGAGCAGTACTTC.

This clone was picked up one time. V usage is TRBV7-9 and J usage is TRBJ2-7, with a weak D call TRBD1 (5 bases). CDR3 length: 15 residues. Germline CDR1 and CDR2: SEHNR and FQNEAQ (reference sequence). Trimming stripped 0 bases from V and 3 bases from J, with 12 bases between. The CDR3 loop reads CASSLASQGIYEQYF. CDR3 DNA sequence: TGTGCCAGCAGCTTAGCGTCCCAGGGTATCTACGAGCAGTACTTC.

This clone has only one observation. The chain has TRBV5-1 and TRBJ2-7, with 7 bases aligning to TRBD1. The CDR3 is 15 amino acids. V shed 3 bases, J shed 0 bases, and the junction held 6 bases outside the gene matches. CDR1 is SGHRS and CDR2 is YFSETQ in the germline V gene. The CDR3 DNA follows: TGCGCCAGCAGCTACCGACAGGGCACCTCCTACGAGCAGTACTTC. Protein sequence: CASSYRQGTSYEQYF. Full variable domain (outside the CDR3, taken from reference TRBV5-1 and TRBJ2-7): KAGVTQTPRYLIKTRGQQVTLSCSPISGHRSVSWYQQTPGQGLQFLFEYFSETQRNKGNFPGRFSGRQFSNSRSEMNVSTLELGDSALYLCASSYRQGTSYEQYFGPGTRLTVT.

V is TRBV7-3 and J is TRBJ2-1, with D tentatively TRBD1 (5 bases). The CDR3 is made up of 13 amino acids. CDR1 is SGHTA, CDR2 FQGTGA, per germline. V lost 0 bases and J 6 bases, leaving 6 bases between the germline ends. The CDR3 nucleotides are TGTGCCAGCAGCTTAACAGGGGCCAATGAGCAGTTCTTC. Translated, it gives CASSLTGANEQFF. Filled out from reference TRBV7-3 and TRBJ2-1, the complete variable domain reads GAGVSQTPSNKVTEKGKYVELRCDPISGHTALYWYRQSLGQGPEFLIYFQGTGAADDSGLPNDRFFAVRPEGSVSTLKIQRTERGDSAVYLCASSLTGANEQFFGPGTRLTVL.

The gene calls are TRBV2 and TRBJ1-6; D is possibly TRBD1 (5 bases). V lost 4 bases, J lost 10 bases, and 17 bases lay in between. Germline loops: CDR1 SNHLY, CDR2 FYNNEI. The CDR3 extends over 15 amino acids. CDR3 nucleotide sequence: TGTGCCAGCAGTGGGACGATACAGCGGGACTCACCCCTCCACTTT. Protein: CASSGTIQRDSPLHF.

This clone appeared a few times. The J gene is TRBJ2-1, the V gene TRBV11-1, with 10 positions matching TRBD2. Unmatched junction bases numbered 10, after V lost 5 bases and J lost 6 bases. This CDR3 comprises 16 residues. CDR1 and CDR2 (germline): SGHAT, FQDESV (reference sequence). The CDR3 region has the DNA TGTGCCAGCAGCCCCGGGAGCGGGGGGGTCCTCAATGAGCAGTTCTTC. As protein: CASSPGSGGVLNEQFF.